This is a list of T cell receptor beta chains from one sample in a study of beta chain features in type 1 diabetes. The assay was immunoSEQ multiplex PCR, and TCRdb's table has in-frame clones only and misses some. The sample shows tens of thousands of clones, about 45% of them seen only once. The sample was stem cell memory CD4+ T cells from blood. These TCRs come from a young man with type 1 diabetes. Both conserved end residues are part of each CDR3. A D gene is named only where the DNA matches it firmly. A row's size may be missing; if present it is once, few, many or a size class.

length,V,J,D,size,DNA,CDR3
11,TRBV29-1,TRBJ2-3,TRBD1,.,TGCAGCGTTACCCTGGACAGGGCGCAGTATTTT,CSVTLDRAQYF
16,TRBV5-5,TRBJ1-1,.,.,TGTGCCAGCAGCCTGGGTGCAGGCGTAGAGGAGGTTGAAGCTTTCTTT,CASSLGAGVEEVEAFF
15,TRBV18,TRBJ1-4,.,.,TGTGCCAGCTCACCACCGGGGACACCTAATGAAAAACTGTTTTTT,CASSPPGTPNEKLFF
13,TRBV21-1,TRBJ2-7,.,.,TGTGCCAGCAGCAACCTTCCAGGGCTTGGGCAGTACTTC,CASSNLPGLGQYF
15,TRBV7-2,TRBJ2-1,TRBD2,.,TGTGCCAGCAGCTTCGCGGGAGGGGGGTACAATGAGCAGTTCTTC,CASSFAGGGYNEQFF
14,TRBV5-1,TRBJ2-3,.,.,TGCGCCAGCAGCTCCGCAGGGGCGGGAGATACGCAGTATTTT,CASSSAGAGDTQYF
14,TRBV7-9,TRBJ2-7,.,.,TGTGCCAGCAGCTTAGTAGGGGCTAGGGGAGAGCAGTACTTC,CASSLVGARGEQYF
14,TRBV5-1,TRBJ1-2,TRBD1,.,TGCGCCAGCAGTCAGACAGGGGGCGACTATGGCTACACCTTC,CASSQTGGDYGYTF
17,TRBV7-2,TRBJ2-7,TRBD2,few,TGTGCCAGCAGCTTAGAAGGGACTAGCGGGAGAACATACGAGCAGTACTTC,CASSLEGTSGRTYEQYF
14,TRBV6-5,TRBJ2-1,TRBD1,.,TGTGCCAGCAGTTACGCCCAAGGGGGCCATGAGCAGTTCTTC,CASSYAQGGHEQFF
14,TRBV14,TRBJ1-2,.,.,TGTGCCAGCAGCCCGGAGCCGGGACTCGCGTCCCACACCTTC,CASSPEPGLASHTF
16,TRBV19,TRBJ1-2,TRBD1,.,TGTGCCAGTAGGACAGGGCGAACCATTGCTAACTATGGCTACACCTTC,CASRTGRTIANYGYTF
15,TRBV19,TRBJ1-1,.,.,TGTGCCAGTAGTATAAGTGGATTTGGGAGCACTGAAGCTTTCTTT,CASSISGFGSTEAFF
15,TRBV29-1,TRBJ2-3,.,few,TGCAGCGTTACCGCGGGACTCCAGGAGCCAGATACGCAGTATTTT,CSVTAGLQEPDTQYF
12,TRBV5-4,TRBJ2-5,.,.,TGTGCCAGCAGCTTGGAGGAGAAGACCCAGTACTTC,CASSLEEKTQYF
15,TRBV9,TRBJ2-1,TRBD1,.,TGTGCCAGCAGCGTAGAAGACAGGGGCGCAGATGAGCAGTTCTTC,CASSVEDRGADEQFF
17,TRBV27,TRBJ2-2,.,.,TGTGCCAGCAGAACCCCCAGGTCCCCGATCAACACCGGGGAGCTGTTTTTT,CASRTPRSPINTGELFF
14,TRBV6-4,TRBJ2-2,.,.,TGTGCCAGCAGTGTAGAACAGGGAACCGGGGAGCTGTTTTTT,CASSVEQGTGELFF
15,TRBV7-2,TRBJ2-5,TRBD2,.,TGTGCCAGCACCCGTCCTAGCGGGAGTGGGGAGACCCAGTACTTC,CASTRPSGSGETQYF
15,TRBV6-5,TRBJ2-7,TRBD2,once,TGTGCCAGCAGACCGGGACTACACAGTTCCTACGAGCAGTACTTC,CASRPGLHSSYEQYF
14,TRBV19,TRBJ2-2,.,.,TGTGCCAGTAGTATAGGCAGGAACACCGGGGAGCTGTTTTTT,CASSIGRNTGELFF
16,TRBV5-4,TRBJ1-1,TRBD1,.,TGTGCCAGCAGCACAAGGACAGGCCCCATGAACACTGAAGCTTTCTTT,CASSTRTGPMNTEAFF
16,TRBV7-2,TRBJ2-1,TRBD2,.,TGTGCCAGCAGCTTACAACTAGCGGATGGCGGGAATGAGCAGTTCTTC,CASSLQLADGGNEQFF
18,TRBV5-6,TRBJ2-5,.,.,TGTGCCAGCAGCTTGTTCTACCAGGGGATACCATACCAAGAGACCCAGTACTTC,CASSLFYQGIPYQETQYF
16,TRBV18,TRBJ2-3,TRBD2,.,TGTGCCAGCTCACCACCGTCGGGAGGGCCGACAGATACGCAGTATTTT,CASSPPSGGPTDTQYF
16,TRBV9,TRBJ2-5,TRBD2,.,TGTGCCAGCAGCTCCGGGCAGCGGGGGGCCCAAGAGACCCAGTACTTC,CASSSGQRGAQETQYF
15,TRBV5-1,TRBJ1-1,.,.,TGCGCCAGCAGCTTAACTTCCAGGGGAAACACTGAAGCTTTCTTT,CASSLTSRGNTEAFF
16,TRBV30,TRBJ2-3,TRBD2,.,TGTGCCTGGAGTGTACTAGCGGGAGGGCGCACAGATACGCAGTATTTT,CAWSVLAGGRTDTQYF
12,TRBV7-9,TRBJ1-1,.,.,TGTGCCAGCAGTTTTCCTAACACTGAAGCTTTCTTT,CASSFPNTEAFF